Included here is one T cell receptor beta chain sequence, with context. The data were taken from a study of T cells expressing NK-cell markers. TCRdb re-called the 5' RACE reads; every CDR3 protein appears as one record, without DNA. The sample yields some 410,000 distinct CDR3 sequences, of which the top ten take up about 7.1%. This CDR3 is 12 amino acids long. From germline, CDR1 is SGHVS and CDR2 FQNEAQ. The TCR originated in a woman aged 18-70 years in good health. What was sequenced was blood T cells: a sorted CD56 or NKG2C T cell subset, CD4+ or CD8+ T cells, or bulk PBMC T cells (not recorded which). The J gene is TRBJ1-3, the V gene TRBV7-8. The CDR3 sequence: CASSLVGDTIYF.